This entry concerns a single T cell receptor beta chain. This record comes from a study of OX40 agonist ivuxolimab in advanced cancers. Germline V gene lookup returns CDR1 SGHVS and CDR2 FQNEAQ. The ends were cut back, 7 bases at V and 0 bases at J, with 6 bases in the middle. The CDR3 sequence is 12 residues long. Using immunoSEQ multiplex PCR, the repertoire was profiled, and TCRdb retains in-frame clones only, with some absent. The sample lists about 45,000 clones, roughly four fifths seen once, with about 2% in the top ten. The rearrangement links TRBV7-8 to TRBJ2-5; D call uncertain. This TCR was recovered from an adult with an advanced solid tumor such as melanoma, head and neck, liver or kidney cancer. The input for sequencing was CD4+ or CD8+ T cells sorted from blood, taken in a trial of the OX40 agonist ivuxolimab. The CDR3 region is CASNQHQETQYF. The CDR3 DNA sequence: TGTGCCAGCAACCAGCACCAAGAGACCCAGTACTTC.